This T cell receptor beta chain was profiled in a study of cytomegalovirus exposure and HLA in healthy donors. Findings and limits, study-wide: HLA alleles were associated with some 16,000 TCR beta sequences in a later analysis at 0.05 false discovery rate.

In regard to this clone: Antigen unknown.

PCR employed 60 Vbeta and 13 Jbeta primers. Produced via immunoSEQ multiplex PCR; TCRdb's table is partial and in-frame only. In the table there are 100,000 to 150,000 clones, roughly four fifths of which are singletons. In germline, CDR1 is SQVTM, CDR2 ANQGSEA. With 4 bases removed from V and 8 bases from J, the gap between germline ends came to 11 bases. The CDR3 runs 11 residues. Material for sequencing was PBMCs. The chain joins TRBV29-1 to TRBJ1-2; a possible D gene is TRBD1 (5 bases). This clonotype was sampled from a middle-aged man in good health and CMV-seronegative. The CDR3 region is CSVGSGGGYTF. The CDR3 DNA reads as TGCAGCGTTGGTTCCGGGGGGGGCTACACCTTC.